Listed here are 4 T cell receptor beta chains from one sample, sequenced in a study of shared clonotypes between healthy human individuals. Some clones are missing from TCRdb's copy, which holds only in-frame ones; the method was immunoSEQ multiplex PCR. The sample records around 1,100,000 clones, approximately 80% being singletons. The sample consisted of memory CD4+ T cells from PBMCs. The subset was: CD45RA-negative fraction. Receptors were obtained from a man in his late teens or twenties in good health. Some clones in this sample may be carry-over from other donors' samples.

The chain employs TRBV27 and TRBJ2-7; D remains ambiguous. V was clipped by 7 bases and J by 3 bases, with 19 bases between them. The CDR3 has 15 amino acids. Germline V lookup: CDR1 MNHEY, CDR2 SMNVEV (reference sequence). Here the CDR3 reads CASTRRALPIYEQYF. The DNA for the CDR3 is TGTGCCAGCACCCGTCGTGCACTACCGATCTACGAGCAGTACTTC.

The chain uses TRBV28 and TRBJ1-5; perhaps TRBD1 as D (6 bases). This CDR3 spans 15 amino acids. CDR1 is MDHEN, CDR2 SYDVKM, per germline. Trimming left V 6 bases short and J 5 bases short, with 17 bases between. Written as DNA, the CDR3 is TGTGCCAGCAGCACCATTGGACAGTTTGATCAGCCCCAGCATTTT. It yields the protein CASSTIGQFDQPQHF.

J is TRBJ1-5 and V is TRBV6-5; D not certain. V lost 6 bases and J 3 bases, leaving 15 bases between the germline ends. The CDR3 length is 15 residues. Germline CDR1 MNHEY, CDR2 SVGAGI. CDR3 nucleotides: TGTGCCAGCAGCCTATACAGAGGAGCCAATCAGCCCCAGCATTTT. Amino acid sequence: CASSLYRGANQPQHF.

V is TRBV2 and J is TRBJ2-1; perhaps D is TRBD1 or TRBD2 (5 bases each). Germline V CDR1 and CDR2: SNHLY, FYNNEI. V gave up 3 bases and J gave up 5 bases, with 14 bases separating them. The CDR3 runs to 15 residues. This CDR3 reads CASSDFSLGDNEQFF. The CDR3 DNA is TGTGCCAGCAGTGATTTCTCTTTGGGGGACAATGAGCAGTTCTTC.